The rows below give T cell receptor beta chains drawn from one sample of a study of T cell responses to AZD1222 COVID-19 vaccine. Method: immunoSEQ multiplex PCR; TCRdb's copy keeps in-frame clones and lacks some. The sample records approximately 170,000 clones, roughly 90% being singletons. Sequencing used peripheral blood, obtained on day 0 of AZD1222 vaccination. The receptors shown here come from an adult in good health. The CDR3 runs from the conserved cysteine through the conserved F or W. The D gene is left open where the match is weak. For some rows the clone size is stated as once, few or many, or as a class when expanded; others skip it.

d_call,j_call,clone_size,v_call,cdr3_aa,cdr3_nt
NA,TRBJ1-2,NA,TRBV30,CAWSGLIGPTDGYTF,TGTGCCTGGAGTGGATTGATAGGGCCGACCGATGGCTACACCTTC
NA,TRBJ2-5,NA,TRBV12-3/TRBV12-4,CASSFRSGETQYF,TGTGCCAGCAGTTTTCGGAGTGGGGAGACCCAGTACTTC
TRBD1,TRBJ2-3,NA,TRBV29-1,CSVRQGSSTDTQYF,TGCAGCGTAAGACAGGGGTCTAGCACAGATACGCAGTATTTT
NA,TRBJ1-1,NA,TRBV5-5,CASSPAGNTEAFF,TGTGCCAGCAGCCCGGCAGGAAACACTGAAGCTTTCTTT
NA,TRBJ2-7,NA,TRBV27,CASGSLVYEQYF,TGTGCCAGCGGCAGTTTGGTCTACGAGCAGTACTTC
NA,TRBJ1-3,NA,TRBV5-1,CASSKDSSGNTIYF,TGCGCCAGCAGCAAAGACAGCTCTGGAAACACCATATATTTT
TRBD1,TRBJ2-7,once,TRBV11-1,CASSLGTGYYEQYF,TGTGCCAGCAGCTTAGGGACAGGGTACTACGAGCAGTACTTC
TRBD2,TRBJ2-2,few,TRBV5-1,CASSRGTSAFTGELFF,TGCGCCAGCAGCCGGGGGACTAGCGCCTTCACCGGGGAGCTGTTTTTT
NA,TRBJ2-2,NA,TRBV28,CASSFLRFRLNTGELFF,TGTGCCAGCAGTTTCTTAAGGTTTCGGCTGAACACCGGGGAGCTGTTTTTT
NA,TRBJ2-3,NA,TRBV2,CASSEGFGSTDTQYF,TGTGCCAGCAGTGAAGGGTTCGGGTCTACAGATACGCAGTATTTT
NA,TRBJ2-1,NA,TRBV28,CASRGYNEQFF,TGTGCCAGCAGGGGCTACAATGAGCAGTTCTTC
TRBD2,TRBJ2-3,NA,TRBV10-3,CAISEVLGGLAVADTQYF,TGTGCCATCAGTGAGGTCTTAGGGGGACTAGCGGTGGCAGATACGCAGTATTTT
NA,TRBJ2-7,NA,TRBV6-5,CASRNLLVGEQYF,TGTGCCAGCAGGAACTTACTAGTCGGCGAGCAGTACTTC
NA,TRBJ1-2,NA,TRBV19,CASSYWNYGYTF,TGTGCCAGTAGTTACTGGAACTATGGCTACACCTTC
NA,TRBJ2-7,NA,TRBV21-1,CASSKGAGYDEQYF,TGTGCCAGCAGCAAAGGAGCAGGGTACGACGAGCAGTACTTC
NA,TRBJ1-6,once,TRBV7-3,CASTQPRGTVSKINNSPLHF,TGTGCCAGCACTCAGCCTCGGGGGACTGTGTCAAAAATTAATAATTCACCCCTCCACTTT
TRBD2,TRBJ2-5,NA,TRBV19,CASSVIAGGPFGETQYF,TGTGCCAGTAGTGTAATAGCGGGAGGGCCGTTTGGGGAGACCCAGTACTTC
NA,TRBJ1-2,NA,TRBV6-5,CASSYSDSSYGYTF,TGTGCCAGCAGTTACTCGGACAGTTCCTATGGCTACACCTTC
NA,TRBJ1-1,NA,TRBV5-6,CASSLNTEAFF,TGTGCCAGCAGCTTGAACACTGAAGCTTTCTTT
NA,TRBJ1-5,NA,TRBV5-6,CASSLKEPQHF,TGTGCCAGCAGCTTGAAGGAGCCCCAGCATTTT
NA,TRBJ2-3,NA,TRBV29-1,CSVGAVDTQYF,TGCAGCGTTGGCGCCGTGGATACGCAGTATTTT
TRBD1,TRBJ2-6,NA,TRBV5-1,CASSLRTGGEAGANVLTF,TGCGCCAGCAGCTTGAGGACAGGGGGCGAGGCCGGGGCCAACGTCCTGACTTTC
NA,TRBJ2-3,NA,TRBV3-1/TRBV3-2,CASSQKLMGTQYF,TGTGCCAGCAGCCAAAAGCTTATGGGTACGCAGTATTTT
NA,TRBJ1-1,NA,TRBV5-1,CASSLSPSGRATEAFF,TGCGCCAGCAGCTTGTCCCCCTCGGGACGGGCGACTGAAGCTTTCTTT
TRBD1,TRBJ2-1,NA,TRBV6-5,CASSSGQQRGQFF,TGTGCCAGCAGTTCGGGACAGCAGCGAGGGCAGTTCTTC
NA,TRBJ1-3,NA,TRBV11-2,CASSLEWPGNTIYF,TGTGCCAGCAGCTTAGAATGGCCTGGAAACACCATATATTTT
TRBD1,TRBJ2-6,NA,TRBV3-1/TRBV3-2,CASSQDPTGGRAGANVLTF,TGTGCCAGCAGCCAAGACCCGACAGGGGGCCGCGCCGGGGCCAACGTCCTGACTTTC
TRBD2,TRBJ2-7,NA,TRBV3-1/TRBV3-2,CASSPGLAGGYYEQYF,TGTGCCAGCAGCCCCGGACTAGCGGGAGGTTACTACGAGCAGTACTTC
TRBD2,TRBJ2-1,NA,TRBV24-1,CATTTSGRDNEQFF,TGTGCCACCACTACTAGCGGGAGGGACAATGAGCAGTTCTTC
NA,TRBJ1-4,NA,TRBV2,CASKGANEKLFF,TGTGCCAGCAAAGGGGCTAATGAAAAACTGTTTTTT
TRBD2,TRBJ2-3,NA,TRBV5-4,CASSLARTSGRDTQYF,TGTGCCAGCAGCTTGGCCCGGACTAGCGGGAGAGATACGCAGTATTTT
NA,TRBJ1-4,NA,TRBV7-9,CASSLAQGYNEKLFF,TGTGCCAGCAGCTTAGCACAGGGATATAATGAAAAACTGTTTTTT
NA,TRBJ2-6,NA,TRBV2,CASRLLTLGANVLTF,TGTGCCAGCAGACTTCTAACCCTCGGGGCCAACGTCCTGACTTTC
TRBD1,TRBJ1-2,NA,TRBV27,CASRLTGAANGYTF,TGTGCCAGCAGGCTGACAGGGGCCGCAAATGGCTACACCTTC
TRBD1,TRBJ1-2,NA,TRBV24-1,CATSDESRGVNYGYTF,TGTGCCACCAGTGATGAATCCAGGGGGGTTAACTATGGCTACACCTTC
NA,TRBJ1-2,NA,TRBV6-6,CASKGLDYGYTF,TGTGCCAGCAAAGGGCTTGACTATGGCTACACCTTC
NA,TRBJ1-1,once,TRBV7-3,CASSLGRGYTEAFF,TGTGCCAGCAGCTTAGGTAGGGGGTACACTGAAGCTTTCTTT
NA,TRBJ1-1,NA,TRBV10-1,CASSESLEGTEAFF,TGCGCCAGCAGTGAGTCTCTGGAGGGAACTGAAGCTTTCTTT
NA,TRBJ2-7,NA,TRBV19,CASTGNSYEQYF,TGTGCCAGTACCGGGAACTCCTACGAGCAGTACTTC
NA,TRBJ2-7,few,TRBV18,CASSPSIQSSYEQYF,TGTGCCAGCTCACCATCGATACAGAGCTCCTACGAGCAGTACTTC
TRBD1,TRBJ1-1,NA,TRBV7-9,CASSLGAGTGVMNTEAFF,TGTGCCAGCAGCTTAGGGGCCGGGACAGGGGTAATGAACACTGAAGCTTTCTTT
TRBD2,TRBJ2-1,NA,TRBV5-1,CASALLAGLGDEQFF,TGCGCCAGCGCGCTCCTAGCGGGACTTGGAGATGAGCAGTTCTTC
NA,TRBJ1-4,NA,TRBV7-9,CASSLDSVAAEEKLFF,TGTGCCAGCAGCTTAGACTCAGTCGCCGCGGAGGAAAAACTGTTTTTT
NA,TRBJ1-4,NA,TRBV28,CASRSWGKLFF,TGTGCCAGCAGGTCCTGGGGAAAACTGTTTTTT
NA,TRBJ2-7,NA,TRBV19,CASKVVAGAQGEQYF,TGTGCCAGTAAAGTTGTGGCGGGCGCCCAGGGGGAGCAGTACTTC
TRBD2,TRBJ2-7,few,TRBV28,CASSFPGLAESYEQYF,TGTGCCAGCAGTTTCCCCGGACTAGCAGAGAGCTACGAGCAGTACTTC
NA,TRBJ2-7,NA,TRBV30,CAWSRGGLGEQYF,TGTGCCTGGAGTAGAGGGGGTCTCGGCGAGCAGTACTTC
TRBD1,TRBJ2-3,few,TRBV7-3,CASSPGQGITSTDTQYF,TGTGCCAGCAGCCCTGGACAGGGGATCACTAGCACAGATACGCAGTATTTT
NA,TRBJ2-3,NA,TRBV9,CASSQHTDTQYF,TGTGCCAGCAGCCAACACACAGATACGCAGTATTTT
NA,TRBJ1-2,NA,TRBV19,CASRYSDGSNYGYTF,TGTGCCAGTAGATACTCGGACGGCTCTAACTATGGCTACACCTTC
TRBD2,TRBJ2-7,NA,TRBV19,CASSSSGSGFYEQYF,TGTGCCAGTAGTTCTAGCGGGAGTGGATTCTACGAGCAGTACTTC
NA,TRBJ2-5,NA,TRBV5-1,CASSPIGGGGAETQYF,TGCGCCAGCAGCCCTATTGGGGGAGGGGGCGCAGAGACCCAGTACTTC
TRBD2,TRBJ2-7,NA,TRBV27,CASSTQLAGTYEQYF,TGTGCCAGCAGTACCCAACTAGCGGGGACCTACGAGCAGTACTTC